These 21 T cell receptor beta chains were all obtained from the same sample, sequenced in a study of technical replicates of blood from a handful of donors. Sequencing used immunoSEQ multiplex PCR; TCRdb keeps in-frame clones, though not all of them. Of around 67,000 clones in the sample, roughly 86% were seen once. Sample: PBMCs. The receptors originated from a human donor in good health. Some clones in this sample may be carry-over from other donors' samples.

The CDR3 sequence: CASSIGADSPYEQYF. CDR3 sequence (DNA): TGTGCCAGTAGTATAGGAGCGGACAGTCCCTACGAGCAGTACTTC. The rearrangement joins TRBV19 to TRBJ2-7; D is perhaps TRBD1 (6 bases). V gave up 1 base and J gave up 2 bases, with 12 bases separating them. In germline, CDR1 is LNHDA, CDR2 SQIVND (reference sequence). This CDR3 comprises 15 residues.

In this sample, this clone turned up a few times. V gene TRBV29-1 combines with J gene TRBJ2-5; D might be TRBD1 (8 bases). The CDR3 runs 14 residues. Trimming took 5 bases from V and 2 from J, leaving 15 bases between them. The germline gives CDR1 SQVTM, CDR2 ANQGSEA. CDR3 residues: CSVNRGGRQETQYF. DNA for the CDR3: TGCAGCGTTAACAGGGGGGGGAGGCAAGAGACCCAGTACTTC.

This clone showed up just once. The CDR3 region has the DNA TGTGCCTGGAGTGCCCCCCCAGGGGGCGGTCAGCCCCAGCATTTT. Protein sequence: CAWSAPPGGGQPQHF. J is TRBJ1-5 and V is TRBV30, with TRBD1 matching 8 bases. The J segment lost 6 bases and the V segment lost 1 base, leaving 8 bases of the junction unmatched. Germline loops: CDR1 GTSNPN, CDR2 SVGIG (reference sequence). The CDR3 is 15 residues long.

The count of this clone is one. The chain carries TRBV5-4 and TRBJ2-3, with 14 bases aligning to TRBD2. The trim removed 5 bases at V and 0 bases at J, leaving 11 bases unmatched. The germline V gene encodes CDR1 SGHNT and CDR2 YYREEE (reference sequence). There are 19 residues in the CDR3. The CDR3 region is CASRPPGLAGASSTDTQYF. The CDR3, as DNA: TGTGCCAGCAGGCCACCGGGACTAGCGGGGGCCTCTAGCACAGATACGCAGTATTTT.

The J gene is TRBJ2-1, the V gene TRBV2; 8 nucleotides line up with TRBD2. The V segment lost 8 bases and the J segment 3 bases; nucleotides outside the gene matches: 6. This CDR3 is 14 amino acids long. In germline, CDR1 is SNHLY, CDR2 FYNNEI. CDR3 sequence reads: CASVGLAGYNEQFF. For the CDR3, the DNA is TGTGCCAGCGTAGGCCTAGCGGGCTACAATGAGCAGTTCTTC.

This chain links TRBV9 with TRBJ2-7; TRBD1 matches at 7 bases. CDR3 length: 16 amino acids. Germline V lookup: CDR1 SGDLS, CDR2 YYNGEE. V was clipped by 2 bases and J by 3 bases; unmatched bases: 11. This CDR3 reads CASSVGAGGVCYEQYF. The CDR3 region has the DNA TGTGCCAGCAGCGTCGGGGCAGGGGGTGTCTGCTACGAGCAGTACTTC.

J is TRBJ2-3 and V is TRBV7-2; 10 nucleotides line up with TRBD2. CDR3 size: 16 residues. Trimming at V came to 4 bases and at J to 1 base, leaving 5 bases not matched to a gene. Germline V lookup: CDR1 SGHTA, CDR2 FQGNSA. CDR3 protein: CASSSGTSARTDTQYF. Here the CDR3 DNA reads TGTGCCAGCAGCTCCGGGACTAGCGCCCGCACAGATACGCAGTATTTT.

This clone was seen a handful of times. The rearrangement uses TRBV12-5 and TRBJ2-7; possible D gene TRBD1, 6 bases. The CDR3 sequence is 14 residues long. Germline CDR1 reads LGHNT; CDR2 reads FRNRAP. V dropped 2 bases and J dropped 3 bases, with 11 bases sitting between them. The CDR3 spells CASGLQGLDYEQYF. The CDR3 nucleotides are TGTGCTAGTGGTTTGCAGGGGCTAGACTACGAGCAGTACTTC.

The chain employs TRBV6-5 and TRBJ2-7; the match to TRBD2 covers 11 bases. The CDR3 is 14 amino acids. In germline, CDR1 is MNHEY, CDR2 SVGAGI. Unmatched junction bases numbered 4, after V lost 5 bases and J lost 4 bases. CDR3 protein: CASSRLAGRYEQYF. For the CDR3, the DNA is TGTGCCAGCAGTCGACTAGCGGGACGGTACGAGCAGTACTTC.

This chain links TRBV7-9 with TRBJ2-3, with TRBD2 matching over 12 bases. The J segment lost 4 bases and the V segment lost 5 bases, leaving 7 bases of the junction unmatched. Germline V gene data show CDR1 as SEHNR and CDR2 as FQNEAQ (reference sequence). The CDR3 length is 16 residues. CDR3: CASSRTSGDVADTQYF. The CDR3 DNA reads as TGTGCCAGCAGCCGGACTAGCGGGGATGTTGCAGATACGCAGTATTTT.

The rearrangement uses TRBV5-8 and TRBJ2-1; 14 nucleotides align to TRBD2. CDR3 length: 17 residues. After removal of 4 bases from V and 7 bases from J, the junction contained 10 bases not matched to a gene. Germline V gene lookup returns CDR1 SGHTS and CDR2 YDEGEE. The CDR3 bases are TGTGCCAGCAGCCGAAGACTAGCGGGAGGGCCTGGGAATGAGCAGTTCTTC. It encodes CASSRRLAGGPGNEQFF.

The chain combines TRBV14 with TRBJ2-3; D might be TRBD2 (5 bases). The V gene's germline CDR1 is SGHDN and CDR2 FVKESK. Trimming stripped 0 bases from V and 2 bases from J, with 9 bases between. This CDR3 contains 15 residues. The CDR3 sequence is CASSQDDYYTDTQYF. The CDR3 nucleotides read TGTGCCAGCAGCCAAGATGACTACTACACAGATACGCAGTATTTT.

The chain links TRBV15 to TRBJ2-6, with D possibly being TRBD1 (6 bases). Per germline, CDR1 LNHNV and CDR2 YYDKDF (reference sequence). The V and J ends lost 1 base and 4 bases respectively, with 8 bases between them. The CDR3 totals 15 residues. DNA for the CDR3: TGTGCCACCAGCAGAGGGGACATCGGGGCCAACGTCCTGACTTTC. Its translation: CATSRGDIGANVLTF.

The chain employs TRBV27 and TRBJ2-5, with D perhaps matching TRBD1 (5 bases). Trimming left V 0 bases short and J 5 bases short, with 10 bases between. Germline lookup yields CDR1 MNHEY and CDR2 SMNVEV (reference sequence). There are 14 residues in the CDR3. CDR3 in amino acids: CASSLSAGWETQYF. For the CDR3, the DNA is TGTGCCAGCAGTTTATCGGCAGGGTGGGAGACCCAGTACTTC.

The chain is built from TRBV7-2 and TRBJ2-5, with D uncertain. The V gene lost 2 bases and the J gene lost 2 bases, with 6 bases spanning the gap. The CDR3 has 13 amino acids. Germline V lookup: CDR1 SGHTA, CDR2 FQGNSA. The CDR3 DNA sequence: TGTGCCAGCAGCTTAACATTTCAAGAGACCCAGTACTTC. Translated, it gives CASSLTFQETQYF.

This clone has only one observation. CDR3 DNA sequence: TGTGCCAGCAGCTTACAAGCCACCCCCCAAGAGACCCAGTACTTC. Amino acids: CASSLQATPQETQYF. The chain combines TRBV7-9 with TRBJ2-5; D remains unclear. Trimming removed 2 bases from V and 1 base from J, with 11 bases in between. Looked up from germline, CDR1 is SEHNR and CDR2 is FQNEAQ (reference sequence). The CDR3 spans 15 residues.

The chain is built from TRBV2 and TRBJ2-2; D possibly corresponds to TRBD1 (7 bases). Trimming stripped 6 bases from V and 2 bases from J, with 10 bases between. The CDR3 totals 14 residues. Looked up from germline, CDR1 is SNHLY and CDR2 is FYNNEI. CDR3 amino acids: CASRRDSNTGELFF. In nucleotides, the CDR3 is TGTGCCAGCAGGCGGGACAGTAACACCGGGGAGCTGTTTTTT.

The chain couples TRBV2 to TRBJ2-2; a weak D match, TRBD1 (5 bases). The CDR3 is made up of 14 amino acids. Trimming left V 7 bases short and J 5 bases short, with 14 bases between. Germline assignment: CDR1 SNHLY and CDR2 FYNNEI. The CDR3 coding sequence is TGTGCCAGCACCTTAAGGGGTGGAACCGGGGAGCTGTTTTTT. Its translation is CASTLRGGTGELFF.

The rearrangement links TRBV4-3 to TRBJ2-7, with D possibly TRBD1 on 5 matching bases. Germline CDR1 and CDR2: LGHNA and YSLEER. This CDR3 is built from 15 residues. Trimming pared 0 bases from V and 4 bases from J, leaving 13 bases between. DNA of the CDR3: TGCGCCAGCAGCCAAGATTGGACACACGAGTACGAGCAGTACTTC. The encoded protein is CASSQDWTHEYEQYF.

This clone was detected only once. The chain uses TRBV4-1 and TRBJ1-5; 11 bases fit TRBD1. Germline-derived CDR1 and CDR2 are MGHRA and YSYEKL. Germline trimming cut 2 bases from V and 7 bases from J; bases unmatched to any gene: 4. CDR3 length: 15 residues. The CDR3 loop reads CASSQSGTGGQPQHF. For the CDR3, the DNA is TGCGCCAGCAGCCAAAGTGGGACAGGGGGACAGCCCCAGCATTTT.

This chain joins TRBV4-3 and TRBJ1-3, with D perhaps matching TRBD1 (5 bases). The germline CDR1 and CDR2 sequences are LGHNA and YSLEER. Trimming took 9 bases from V and 4 from J, leaving 16 bases between them. This CDR3 region has 14 residues. Here the CDR3 reads CASSSSGYGNTIYF. The CDR3 nucleotides are TGCGCCAGTAGCTCCTCAGGGTACGGAAACACCATATATTTT.